The 4 T cell receptor beta chains presented below share a single source sample, sequenced in a study of blood T cells in healthy people across ages. PCR was performed a second time for about 6 to 12 cycles using a sample-barcoded 5' primer and a J-beta primer mix. TCRdb used MiXCR to reprocess the 5' RACE reads, holding one entry per CDR3 protein. Of hundreds of thousands of distinct CDR3 sequences listed, under 65% are singletons. Specimen: blood. These receptors originate from a woman at least 80 years old in good health.

On this clonotype itself: A much larger clone differs from this one at a single base, so this may be a read error. The chain links TRBV2 to TRBJ2-1; perhaps TRBD2 as D (6 bases). The DNA end favors TRBJ2-7, so the J call may be wrong. In germline, CDR1 is SNHLY, CDR2 FYNNEI. This CDR3 is 15 amino acids long. In DNA, the CDR3 is TGTGCCAGCAGCCTTGCGGGGTTGGCCTACAATGAGCAGTACTTC. This encodes CASSLAGLAYNEQYF.

On this clonotype itself: This clone may be a read error of a much larger clone one base away. J is TRBJ2-5 and V is TRBV20-1, with D perhaps matching TRBD2 (6 bases). The V end was cut by 1 base, the J end by 2 bases, with 11 bases between. Germline lookup yields CDR1 DFQATT and CDR2 SNEGSKA (reference sequence). The CDR3 contains 14 residues. CDR3 in amino acids: CSARVLGGQETQYF. In DNA, the CDR3 is TGCAGTGCTAGAGTCCTGGGGGGTCAAGAGACCCAGTACTTC.

There are many counts of this clonotype. The chain has TRBV20-1 and TRBJ2-5; no reliable D call. CDR1 and CDR2 from the germline V gene are DFQATT and SNEGSKA (reference sequence). The CDR3 runs 12 residues. V was cut by 6 bases and J by 8 bases, with 16 bases left in between. The CDR3 is CSAGATVGTQYF. CDR3 bases: TGCAGTGCAGGAGCCACGGTGGGAACCCAGTACTTC.

This chain joins TRBV5-1 and TRBJ2-5, with no clear D. CDR1 and CDR2 (germline): SGHRS, YFSETQ. Deletions cut 0 bases from V and 2 bases from J, with 8 bases between. The length of the CDR3 is 14 residues. Here the CDR3 DNA reads TGCGCCAGCAGCTTGGTTCCGCCTCAAGAGACCCAGTACTTC. This encodes CASSLVPPQETQYF. Supplemented by reference TRBV5-1 and TRBJ2-5, the full variable domain reads KAGVTQTPRYLIKTRGQQVTLSCSPISGHRSVSWYQQTPGQGLQFLFEYFSETQRNKGNFPGRFSGRQFSNSRSEMNVSTLELGDSALYLCASSLVPPQETQYFGPGTRLLVL.